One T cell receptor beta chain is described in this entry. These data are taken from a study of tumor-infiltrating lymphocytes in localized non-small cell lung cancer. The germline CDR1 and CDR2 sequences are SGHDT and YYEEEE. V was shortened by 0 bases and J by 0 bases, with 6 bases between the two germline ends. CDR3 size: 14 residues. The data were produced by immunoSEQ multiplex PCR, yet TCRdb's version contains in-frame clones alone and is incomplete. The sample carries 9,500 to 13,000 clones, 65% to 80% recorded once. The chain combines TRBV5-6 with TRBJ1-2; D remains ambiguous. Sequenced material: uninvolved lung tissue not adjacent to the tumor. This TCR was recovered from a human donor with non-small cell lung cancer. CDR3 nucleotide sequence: TGTGCCAGCAGCTTGGTCCGACCTAACTATGGCTACACCTTC. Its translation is CASSLVRPNYGYTF.